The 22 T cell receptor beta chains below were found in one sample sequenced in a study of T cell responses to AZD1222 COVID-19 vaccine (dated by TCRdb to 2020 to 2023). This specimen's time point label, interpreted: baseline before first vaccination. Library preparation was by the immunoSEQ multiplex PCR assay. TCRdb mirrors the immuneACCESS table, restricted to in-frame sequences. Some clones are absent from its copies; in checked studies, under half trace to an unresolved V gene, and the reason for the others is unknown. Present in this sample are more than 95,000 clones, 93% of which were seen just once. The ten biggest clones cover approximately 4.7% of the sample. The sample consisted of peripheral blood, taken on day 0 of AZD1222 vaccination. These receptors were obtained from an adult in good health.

Written as DNA, the CDR3 is TGTGCCAGCAGTTTAGCCGGGAGCACAGATACGCAGTATTTT. Translation gives CASSLAGSTDTQYF. The J gene is TRBJ2-3, the V gene TRBV27; D gene uncertain. Germline V gene sequence: CDR1 MNHEY, CDR2 SMNVEV (reference sequence). Trimming took 2 bases from V and 0 from J, leaving 6 bases between them. The CDR3 is made up of 14 amino acids.

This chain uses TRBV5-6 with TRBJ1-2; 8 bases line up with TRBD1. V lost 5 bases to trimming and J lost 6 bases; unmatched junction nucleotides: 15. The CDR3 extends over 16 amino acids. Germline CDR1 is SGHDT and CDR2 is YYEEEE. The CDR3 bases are TGTGCCAGCAGAATACAGGGGGGCCTCCTATATGATGGCTACACCTTC. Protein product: CASRIQGGLLYDGYTF.

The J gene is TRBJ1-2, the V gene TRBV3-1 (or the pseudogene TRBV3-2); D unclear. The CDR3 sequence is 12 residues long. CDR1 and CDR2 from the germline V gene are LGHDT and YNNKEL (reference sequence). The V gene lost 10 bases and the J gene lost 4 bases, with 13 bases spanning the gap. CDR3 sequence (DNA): TGTGCCACCCCTTACTGCCCCTATGGCTACACCTTC. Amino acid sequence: CATPYCPYGYTF.

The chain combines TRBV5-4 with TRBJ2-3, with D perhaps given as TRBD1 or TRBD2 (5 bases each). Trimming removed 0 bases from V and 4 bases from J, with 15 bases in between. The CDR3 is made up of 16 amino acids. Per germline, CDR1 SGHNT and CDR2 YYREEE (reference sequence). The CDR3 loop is CASSLAARELPDTQYF. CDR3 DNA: TGTGCCAGCAGCTTGGCTGCCAGGGAGCTCCCAGATACGCAGTATTTT.

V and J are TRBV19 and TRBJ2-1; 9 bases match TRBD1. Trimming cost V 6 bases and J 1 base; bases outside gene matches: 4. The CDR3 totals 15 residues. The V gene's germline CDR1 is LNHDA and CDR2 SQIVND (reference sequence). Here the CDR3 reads CASSGTGTSYNEQFF. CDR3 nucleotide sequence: TGTGCCAGTAGCGGGACAGGGACATCCTACAATGAGCAGTTCTTC.

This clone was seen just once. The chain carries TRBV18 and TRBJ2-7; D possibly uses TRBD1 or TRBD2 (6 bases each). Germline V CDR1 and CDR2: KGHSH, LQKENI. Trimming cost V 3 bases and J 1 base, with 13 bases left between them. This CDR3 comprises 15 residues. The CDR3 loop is CASSPPRGESYEQYF. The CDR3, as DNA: TGTGCCAGCTCACCCCCGAGGGGGGAATCCTACGAGCAGTACTTC.

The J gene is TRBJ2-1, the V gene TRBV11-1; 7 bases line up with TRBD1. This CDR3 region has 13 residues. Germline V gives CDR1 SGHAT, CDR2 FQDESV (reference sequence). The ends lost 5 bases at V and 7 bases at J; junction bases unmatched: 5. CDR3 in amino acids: CASSQGQLNEQFF. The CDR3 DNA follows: TGTGCCAGCAGCCAGGGACAGCTAAATGAGCAGTTCTTC.

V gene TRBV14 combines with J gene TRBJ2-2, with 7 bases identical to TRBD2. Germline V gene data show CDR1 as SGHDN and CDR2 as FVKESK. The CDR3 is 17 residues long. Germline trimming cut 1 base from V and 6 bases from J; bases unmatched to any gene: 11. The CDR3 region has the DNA TGTGCCAGCAGCCAAGTCCGACTGGCGGGAGACGCCGGGGAGCTGTTTTTT. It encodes CASSQVRLAGDAGELFF. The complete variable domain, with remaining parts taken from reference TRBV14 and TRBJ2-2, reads EAGVTQFPSHSVIEKGQTVTLRCDPISGHDNLYWYRRVMGKEIKFLLHFVKESKQDESGMPNNRFLAERTGGTYSTLKVQPAELEDSGVYFCASSQVRLAGDAGELFFGEGSRLTVL.

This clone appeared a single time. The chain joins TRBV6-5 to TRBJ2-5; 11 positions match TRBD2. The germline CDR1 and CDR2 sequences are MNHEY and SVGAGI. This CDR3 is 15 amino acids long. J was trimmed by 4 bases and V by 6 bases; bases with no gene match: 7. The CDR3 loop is CASRGSGRASETQYF. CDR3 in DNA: TGTGCCAGCAGGGGTAGCGGGAGGGCCTCAGAGACCCAGTACTTC.

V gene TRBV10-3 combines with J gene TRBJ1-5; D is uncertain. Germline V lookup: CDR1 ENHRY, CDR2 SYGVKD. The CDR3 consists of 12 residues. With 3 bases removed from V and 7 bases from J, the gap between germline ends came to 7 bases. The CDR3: CAISEGKQPQHF. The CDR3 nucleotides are TGTGCCATCAGTGAAGGGAAACAGCCCCAGCATTTT.

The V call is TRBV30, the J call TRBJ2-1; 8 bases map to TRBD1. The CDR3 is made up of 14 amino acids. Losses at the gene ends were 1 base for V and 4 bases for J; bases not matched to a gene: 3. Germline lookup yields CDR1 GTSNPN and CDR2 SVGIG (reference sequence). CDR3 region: CAWSAGTGYNEQFF. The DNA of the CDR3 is TGTGCCTGGAGTGCAGGGACAGGTTACAATGAGCAGTTCTTC.

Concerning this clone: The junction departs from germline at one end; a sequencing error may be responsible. The CDR3 DNA is TGTGCTAGCAGCGCAGGGTGTGAGCAGTACTTC. Translated, it gives CASSAGCEQYF. V and J are TRBV7-7 and TRBJ2-7, with a possible D match to TRBD1 (5 bases). Germline V gene lookup returns CDR1 SSHAT and CDR2 FNYEAQ (reference sequence). The CDR3 loop spans 11 amino acids.

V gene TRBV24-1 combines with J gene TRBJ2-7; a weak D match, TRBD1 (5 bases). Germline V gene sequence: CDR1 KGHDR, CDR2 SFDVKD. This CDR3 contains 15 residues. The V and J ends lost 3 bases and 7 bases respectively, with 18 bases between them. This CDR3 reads CATSDGGQGHREQYF. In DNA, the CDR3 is TGTGCCACCAGTGATGGTGGCCAGGGTCATCGGGAGCAGTACTTC.

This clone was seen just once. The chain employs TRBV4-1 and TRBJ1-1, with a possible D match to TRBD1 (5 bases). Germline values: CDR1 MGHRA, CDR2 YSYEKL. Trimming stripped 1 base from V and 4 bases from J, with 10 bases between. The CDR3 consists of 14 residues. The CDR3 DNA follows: TGCGCCAGCAGCCAAGCTAACGGGGCCACTGAAGCTTTCTTT. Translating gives CASSQANGATEAFF.

CDR3 amino acids: CASSQGGTGRPEAFF. CDR3 DNA: TGTGCCAGCAGCCAAGGAGGGACAGGCAGGCCTGAAGCTTTCTTT. The V gene is TRBV3-1 (or the pseudogene TRBV3-2), the J gene TRBJ1-1; the match to TRBD1 covers 8 bases. Germline V gene data show CDR1 as LGHDT and CDR2 as YNNKEL (reference sequence). The CDR3 has 15 amino acids. V trimming: 1 base; J trimming: 6 bases; junction bases outside the gene matches: 7.

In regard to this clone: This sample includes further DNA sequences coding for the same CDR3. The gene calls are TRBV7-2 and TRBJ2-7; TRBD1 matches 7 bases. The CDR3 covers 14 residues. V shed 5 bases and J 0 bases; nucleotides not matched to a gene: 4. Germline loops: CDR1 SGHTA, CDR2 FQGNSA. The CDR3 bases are TGTGCCAGCAGCCTCGACAGGGACTCCTACGAGCAGTACTTC. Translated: CASSLDRDSYEQYF.

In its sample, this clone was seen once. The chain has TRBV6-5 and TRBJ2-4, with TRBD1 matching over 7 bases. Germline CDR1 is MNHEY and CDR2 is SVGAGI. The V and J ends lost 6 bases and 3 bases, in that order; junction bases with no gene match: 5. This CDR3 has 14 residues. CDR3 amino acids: CASRKDRSKNIQYF. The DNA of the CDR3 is TGTGCCAGCAGAAAGGACAGGAGCAAAAACATTCAGTACTTC.

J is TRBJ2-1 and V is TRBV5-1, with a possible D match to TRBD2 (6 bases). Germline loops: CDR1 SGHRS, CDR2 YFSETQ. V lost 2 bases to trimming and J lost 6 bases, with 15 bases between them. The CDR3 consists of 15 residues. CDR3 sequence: CASSFGGRPTNEQFF. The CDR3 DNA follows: TGCGCCAGCAGCTTCGGAGGGAGGCCCACCAATGAGCAGTTCTTC.

The CDR3 DNA reads as TGTGCCAGCAGTTACGTAACAAATTCACCCCTCCACTTT. It encodes CASSYVTNSPLHF. The rearrangement uses TRBV6-6 and TRBJ1-6, with D unclear. Germline loops: CDR1 MNHNY, CDR2 SVGAGI (reference sequence). The CDR3 has 13 residues. Between the trimmed V and J ends, which lost 2 bases and 7 bases, there was a span of 6 bases.

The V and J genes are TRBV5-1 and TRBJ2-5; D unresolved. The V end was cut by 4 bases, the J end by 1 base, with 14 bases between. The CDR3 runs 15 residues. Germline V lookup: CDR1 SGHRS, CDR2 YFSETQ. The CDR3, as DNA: TGCGCCAGCAGCACAACGTCCCCGACCCAAGAGACCCAGTACTTC. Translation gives CASSTTSPTQETQYF.

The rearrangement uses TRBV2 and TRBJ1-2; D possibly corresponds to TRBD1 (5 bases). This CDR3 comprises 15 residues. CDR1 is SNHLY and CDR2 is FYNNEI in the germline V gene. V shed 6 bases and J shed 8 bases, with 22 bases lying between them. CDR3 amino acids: CASSRTWDSPGGYTF. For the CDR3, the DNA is TGTGCCAGCAGCCGCACGTGGGACTCCCCCGGGGGCTACACCTTC.

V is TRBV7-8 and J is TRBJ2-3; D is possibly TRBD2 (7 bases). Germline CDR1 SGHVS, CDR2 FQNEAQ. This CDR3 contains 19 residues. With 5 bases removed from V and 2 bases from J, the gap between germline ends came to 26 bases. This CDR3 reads CASSPGRRGPRFFTDTQYF. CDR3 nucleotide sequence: TGTGCCAGCAGCCCCGGGCGGCGGGGGCCGAGGTTTTTCACAGATACGCAGTATTTT.